The 2 T cell receptor beta chains below were found in one sample sequenced in a study of T cells after yellow fever vaccination. TCRdb itself ran the 5' RACE reads through MiXCR, one entry per CDR3 protein. The sample has some 670,000 distinct CDR3 sequences; 9% to 15% are singletons. Sequencing was performed on PBMCs, taken on the day of the yellow fever booster vaccination. These receptor sequences come from a man younger than 45 who received the YFV17D yellow fever vaccine.

The V gene is TRBV5-1, the J gene TRBJ2-1, with TRBD2 as a possible D gene (6 bases). Deletions cut 0 bases from V and 5 bases from J, with 12 bases between. This CDR3 has 15 amino acids. In germline, CDR1 is SGHRS, CDR2 YFSETQ. In DNA form, the CDR3 reads TGCGCCAGCAGCTTGGGCGGGACTGCTAACAATGAGCAGTTCTTC. Encoded protein: CASSLGGTANNEQFF.

This clonotype was counted once. This chain links TRBV19 with TRBJ2-7, with TRBD1 matching 10 bases. CDR1 LNHDA and CDR2 SQIVND come from the germline V gene (reference sequence). V was clipped by 7 bases and J by 2 bases; unmatched bases: 5. CDR3 length: 14 residues. The CDR3 DNA follows: TGTGCCAGTACTCTAGGACAGGGGGCCTACGAGCAGTACTTC. Translating gives CASTLGQGAYEQYF.